This record looks at one T cell receptor beta chain sequence and its context. The sample is drawn from a study of cytomegalovirus exposure and HLA in healthy donors. PCR used 60 Vbeta primers and 13 Jbeta primers. The repertoire was sequenced with immunoSEQ multiplex PCR; TCRdb's copy has only in-frame clones and lacks some. The table lists around 150,000 clones, around 80% of them singletons. This CDR3 is built from 13 residues. The V and J ends lost 10 bases and 2 bases respectively, with 13 bases between them. Germline lookup yields CDR1 MDHEN and CDR2 SYDVKM. The genes are TRBV28 and TRBJ2-3; weak D call: TRBD2 (7 bases). This clonotype was sampled from a woman between 40 and 55 years old in good health and CMV-seropositive. The sample was PBMCs. The CDR3 loop reads CAITGGLTDTQYF. CDR3 DNA sequence: TGTGCCATTACGGGGGGCCTCACAGATACGCAGTATTTT.